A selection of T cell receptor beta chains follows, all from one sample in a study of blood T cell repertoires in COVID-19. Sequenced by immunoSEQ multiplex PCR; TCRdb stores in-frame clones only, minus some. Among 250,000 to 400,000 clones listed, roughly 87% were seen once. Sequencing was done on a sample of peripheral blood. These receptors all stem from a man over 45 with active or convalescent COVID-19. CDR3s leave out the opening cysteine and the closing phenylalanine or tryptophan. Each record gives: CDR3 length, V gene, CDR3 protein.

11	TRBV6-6	ASMRGSNQPQH
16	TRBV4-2	ASSQDHGLAGGAETQY
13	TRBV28	ASSFRGPNNQPQH
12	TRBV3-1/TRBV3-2	ASSQEAGNYGYT
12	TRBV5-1	ASSLGQDGNTIY
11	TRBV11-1	ASSPGLEETQY
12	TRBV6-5	ASSSRGENQPQH
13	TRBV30	AWSVLGRGNQPQH
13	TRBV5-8	ASSHRWNSPETQY
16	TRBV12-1	ASSLGLAGGNSTDTQY
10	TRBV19	ASSPDREPQH
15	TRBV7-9	ASSPFRGDRAGTEAF
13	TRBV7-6	ASSLYTGTGRGYT
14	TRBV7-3	ASSLGIGDRRNEQF
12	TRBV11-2	ASSLVRGRNEQY
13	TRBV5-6	ASSLKMGQGYGYT
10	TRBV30	AWSRQGYEQY
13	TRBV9	ASSVADRVSYEQY
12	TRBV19	ASSIDGLYNEQF
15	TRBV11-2	ASSLVKSRGRNYGYT
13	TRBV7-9	ASSPPAATYYGYT
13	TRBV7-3	ASRTSGASTDTQY
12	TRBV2	ASSRQFSSTEAF
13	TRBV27	ASKFMAGWNTEAF
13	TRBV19	ASSRATRDTDTQY
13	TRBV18	ASSPRTGSNSPLH
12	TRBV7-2	ASRPNRGRTEAF
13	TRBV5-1	ASSLGTGRTDTQY
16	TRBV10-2	ASSDFKGGRGWNTEAF
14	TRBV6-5	ASSYSTGGDLYGYT
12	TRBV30	AWSRDRGNSPLH
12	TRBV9	ASNSGAGNQPQH
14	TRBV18	ASSPPGKTGRAEAF
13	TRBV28	ASSSAGQGSDTQY
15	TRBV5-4	ASSKRKDSFTPYEQY
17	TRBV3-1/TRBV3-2	ASSQAAHGGAVRTDTQY
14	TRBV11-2	ASSPGVSGATYEQY
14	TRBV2	ASRQVAGSSADTQY
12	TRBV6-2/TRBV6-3	ASSGPGGNYGYT
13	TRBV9	ASNIGNSGTGELF
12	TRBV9	ASSVSPRGNEQY
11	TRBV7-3	ASSLSQNQPQH
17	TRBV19	ASSSIWRWGGLNHQPQH
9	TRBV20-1	SARGQYGYT
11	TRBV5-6	ASSLNRQETQY